This passage covers 10 T cell receptor beta chains from one sample sequenced in a study of graft-versus-host responses after intestinal transplantation. Their cognate antigens are unknown. Clones were read by immunoSEQ multiplex PCR, and TCRdb kept only the in-frame ones, dropping some. In the table there are fewer than 80,000 clones, more than 90% of which are singletons. Sequences were derived from unstimulated CD8+ T cells sorted from spleen or lymph node cells, sampled before transplant. Every receptor here comes from a human donor who was the organ donor for an intestinal transplant.

The chain recombines TRBV10-3 with TRBJ1-1; no reliable D call. The germline V gene encodes CDR1 ENHRY and CDR2 SYGVKD. This CDR3 is built from 12 residues. V was cut by 0 bases and J by 7 bases, with 6 bases left in between. The CDR3 DNA sequence: TGTGCCATCAGTGAGTCCCAGGTTGAAGCTTTCTTT. Translation gives CAISESQVEAFF.

The rearrangement links TRBV9 to TRBJ2-1; 14 bases are shared with TRBD2. There are 19 residues in the CDR3. Unmatched junction bases numbered 16, after V lost 1 base and J lost 10 bases. Per germline, CDR1 SGDLS and CDR2 YYNGEE. The CDR3 sequence: CASSVIPWFGLAGGEEQFF. CDR3 coding DNA: TGTGCCAGCAGCGTAATTCCTTGGTTCGGACTAGCGGGAGGAGAAGAGCAGTTCTTC.

V is TRBV7-8 and J is TRBJ2-7; 7 nucleotides agree with TRBD1. Germline V gene lookup returns CDR1 SGHVS and CDR2 FQNEAQ. With 3 bases clipped from V and 5 bases from J, the junction kept 4 bases outside the gene matches. This CDR3 spans 13 amino acids. CDR3 DNA sequence: TGTGCCAGCAGCTTGGACAGGCGTCACGAGCAGTACTTC. Its protein product is CASSLDRRHEQYF. Using reference TRBV7-8 and TRBJ2-7 for the parts outside the CDR3, the full variable domain is GAGVSQSPRYKVAKRGQDVALRCDPISGHVSLFWYQQALGQGPEFLTYFQNEAQLDKSGLPSDRFFAERPEGSVSTLKIQRTQQEDSAVYLCASSLDRRHEQYFGPGTRLTVT.

J is TRBJ2-7 and V is TRBV9, with 8 bases matching TRBD2. V lost 7 bases and J lost 0; bases outside the gene matches: 9. This CDR3 is built from 15 residues. Germline CDR1 reads SGDLS; CDR2 reads YYNGEE. The DNA of the CDR3 is TGTGCCAGCGGGCCAGCGGGAGACCGCTCCTACGAGCAGTACTTC. It yields the protein CASGPAGDRSYEQYF.

The V and J genes are TRBV10-3 and TRBJ2-3; 7 positions match TRBD1. The CDR3 is 14 residues long. J gave up 4 bases and V 3 bases, and 4 bases lay outside the gene matches. Per germline, CDR1 ENHRY and CDR2 SYGVKD. CDR3 amino acids: CAISDPQGADTQYF. CDR3 DNA: TGTGCCATCAGTGATCCCCAGGGGGCAGATACGCAGTATTTT.

Only a few counts were recorded for this clone. V is TRBV15 and J is TRBJ1-5; D not certain. This CDR3 has 14 residues. CDR1 LNHNV and CDR2 YYDKDF come from the germline V gene (reference sequence). Between the trimmed V and J ends, which lost 4 bases and 1 base, there was a span of 8 bases. CDR3 sequence reads: CATSIGGSNQPQHF. The CDR3 DNA follows: TGTGCCACCAGCATAGGAGGAAGCAATCAGCCCCAGCATTTT.

This sequence joins TRBV10-3 and TRBJ2-7; 9 bases line up with TRBD2. CDR1 is ENHRY, CDR2 SYGVKD, per germline. J was trimmed by 5 bases and V by 2 bases; bases with no gene match: 7. The CDR3 runs to 15 residues. The CDR3 here is CAISEMVAGVNEQYF. CDR3 sequence (DNA): TGTGCCATCAGTGAGATGGTAGCGGGAGTAAACGAGCAGTACTTC.

This chain links TRBV7-9 with TRBJ1-1; TRBD1 matches at 7 bases. Germline assignment: CDR1 SEHNR and CDR2 FQNEAQ (reference sequence). Trimming at V came to 4 bases and at J to 1 base, leaving 9 bases not matched to a gene. This CDR3 is built from 16 residues. CDR3 DNA: TGTGCCAGCAGCTCACTTCCTAGGGGGCCGAACACTGAAGCTTTCTTT. This translates into CASSSLPRGPNTEAFF.

The chain uses TRBV19 and TRBJ2-7, with unresolved D. This CDR3 region has 13 residues. CDR1 is LNHDA and CDR2 is SQIVND in the germline V gene (reference sequence). The ends were cut back, 2 bases at V and 2 bases at J, with 7 bases in the middle. This chain's CDR3 is CASSISTAYEQYF. In DNA, the CDR3 is TGTGCCAGTAGTATATCAACGGCCTACGAGCAGTACTTC.

V gene TRBV7-3 combines with J gene TRBJ2-3; 10 bases are a match to TRBD2. The germline V gene has CDR1 SGHTA and CDR2 FQGTGA. After removal of 5 bases from V and 7 bases from J, the junction contained 9 bases not matched to a gene. The CDR3 runs 15 residues. The CDR3 is CASSASGRAKNTQYF. In DNA, the CDR3 is TGTGCCAGCAGCGCGAGCGGGAGGGCCAAAAATACGCAGTATTTT. The full variable domain, rest sourced from reference TRBV7-3 and TRBJ2-3, is GAGVSQTPSNKVTEKGKYVELRCDPISGHTALYWYRQSLGQGPEFLIYFQGTGAADDSGLPNDRFFAVRPEGSVSTLKIQRTERGDSAVYLCASSASGRAKNTQYFGPGTRLTVL.